Shown below are 11 T cell receptor beta chains from a single sample sequenced in a study of shared clonotypes between healthy human individuals (dated by TCRdb to about 2020). Preparation of the library involved the immunoSEQ multiplex PCR assay. Entries here come from immuneACCESS through TCRdb and include only in-frame sequences with V and J called. Some clones fail to appear in such tables; in the studies checked, an unresolved V gene covers under half of the shortfall, and the cause of the remainder is unknown. For this sample there are over 2 million clones; 85% to 95% appear just once. Of the sample, 0.9% to 1.3% falls within the top ten clones. CD8 naive samples were CD45RO-negative cells positively selected for CCR7, giving a CD45RA+CCR7+ population that excluded TemRA cells. The source material was naive CD8+ T cells sorted from blood. Per the publication, the cell subset or site label means: CD45RA+CCR7+. The receptors here all came from a man between 18 and 35 years old in good health.

The V and J genes are TRBV13 and TRBJ2-7; D possibly matches TRBD1 or TRBD2 (5 bases each). CDR3 length equals 11 residues. Germline V gene lookup returns CDR1 PRHDT and CDR2 FYEKMQ (reference sequence). The V and J ends lost 9 bases and 6 bases respectively, with 12 bases between them. The CDR3 DNA is TGTGCCAGTAATATTGGGGGCGAGCAGTACTTC. Its translation is CASNIGGEQYF.

This sequence joins TRBV11-1 and TRBJ2-3; 10 bases match TRBD2. V gave up 0 bases and J gave up 6 bases; unmatched junction bases: 6. This CDR3 is built from 16 residues. The germline CDR1 and CDR2 sequences are SGHAT and FQDESV (reference sequence). CDR3 protein: CASSLATAGGPDTQYF. Written as DNA, the CDR3 is TGTGCCAGCAGCTTAGCGACAGCGGGGGGGCCCGATACGCAGTATTTT.

The rearrangement joins TRBV5-6 to TRBJ2-3, with 8 bases that match TRBD2. The CDR3 extends over 15 amino acids. Germline lookup yields CDR1 SGHDT and CDR2 YYEEEE. V trimming: 0 bases; J trimming: 4 bases; junction bases outside the gene matches: 4. CDR3 protein: CASSLDGRGADTQYF. CDR3 coding DNA: TGTGCCAGCAGCTTGGACGGGAGGGGTGCAGATACGCAGTATTTT.

This chain joins TRBV5-1 and TRBJ2-4; D is unclear. Germline assignment: CDR1 SGHRS and CDR2 YFSETQ. This CDR3 spans 17 amino acids. With 0 bases removed from V and 3 bases from J, the gap between germline ends came to 16 bases. The CDR3 spells CASSLEVGSSGKNIQYF. The CDR3 nucleotides read TGCGCCAGCAGCTTGGAGGTGGGATCCTCAGGCAAAAACATTCAGTACTTC.

V usage is TRBV29-1 and J usage is TRBJ1-2; TRBD1 aligns across 7 bases. CDR3 length equals 13 residues. Germline V gene lookup returns CDR1 SQVTM and CDR2 ANQGSEA. V lost 3 bases, J lost 3 bases, and 4 bases stayed unmatched. CDR3 DNA sequence: TGCAGCGTTGAGAGCGGGACAGACTATGGCTACACCTTC. Its translation: CSVESGTDYGYTF.

For this clone: Different DNA sequences within this sample yield the same CDR3. The chain has TRBV30 and TRBJ2-3; 9 bases map to TRBD1. J was trimmed by 2 bases and V by 5 bases; bases with no gene match: 2. The CDR3 totals 13 residues. Germline lookup yields CDR1 GTSNPN and CDR2 SVGIG (reference sequence). The CDR3 bases are TGTGCCTGGGACAGGGGGAACACAGATACGCAGTATTTT. It encodes CAWDRGNTDTQYF.

The CDR3 is CATRRRGQETQYF. CDR3 DNA sequence: TGTGCCACCCGGAGGCGAGGCCAAGAGACCCAGTACTTC. The chain uses TRBV10-3 and TRBJ2-5; tentatively, D is TRBD2 (5 bases). The V gene's germline CDR1 is ENHRY and CDR2 SYGVKD. The germline V and J ends were trimmed by 10 bases and 1 base, with 13 bases remaining between them. The CDR3 is 13 residues long.

This chain uses TRBV7-9 with TRBJ2-5, with 9 bases aligning to TRBD1. V gave up 3 bases and J gave up 5 bases; unmatched junction bases: 10. Germline lookup yields CDR1 SEHNR and CDR2 FQNEAQ (reference sequence). The CDR3 loop spans 16 amino acids. CDR3 sequence reads: CASSLPQGALSETQYF. The CDR3, as DNA: TGTGCCAGCAGCTTGCCACAGGGGGCCCTCAGCGAGACCCAGTACTTC.

The V gene is TRBV27, the J gene TRBJ2-1, with D hard to call. The CDR3 totals 14 residues. V was trimmed by 0 bases and J by 9 bases, leaving 12 bases between them. Germline-derived CDR1 and CDR2 are MNHEY and SMNVEV (reference sequence). The DNA of the CDR3 is TGTGCCAGCAGTTTATCCTTAGACTTGAGTGAGCAGTTCTTC. This codes for CASSLSLDLSEQFF.

V gene TRBV30 combines with J gene TRBJ2-4; 7 bases are shared with TRBD2. V lost 0 bases and J lost 3; bases outside the gene matches: 5. This CDR3 contains 15 residues. Germline lookup yields CDR1 GTSNPN and CDR2 SVGIG (reference sequence). The CDR3 is CAWSVEGGFKNIQYF. The CDR3 DNA reads TGTGCCTGGAGTGTGGAGGGAGGGTTCAAAAACATTCAGTACTTC.

The CDR3 DNA reads as TGTGCCAGCAGTTTATACCTAGCGGGGAGTACAGATACGCAGTATTTT. This gives the protein CASSLYLAGSTDTQYF. This chain connects TRBV27 to TRBJ2-3; 9 bases agree with TRBD2. The germline V gene encodes CDR1 MNHEY and CDR2 SMNVEV (reference sequence). This CDR3 region has 16 residues. The J segment lost 3 bases and the V segment lost 1 base, leaving 5 bases of the junction unmatched.